The clone carrying this T cell receptor (beta chain) was counted only a few times. Its antigen is still unknown. The data were obtained in a study of T-cell memory formation after mild COVID-19. Findings of the study overall: Day 15 to 85 contracting clones showed balanced CD4/CD8; day 15 to 37 expanders favored CD4+.

TCRdb passed the 5' RACE reads through MiXCR, listing each CDR3 protein once. Among about 360,000 distinct CDR3 sequences listed, 13% were seen once. The CDR3 spans 14 residues. CDR1 SGHTA and CDR2 FQGNSA come from the germline V gene. The V gene end was trimmed by 1 base and the J gene end by 5 bases; junction bases not matched to a gene: 0. This chain joins TRBV7-2 and TRBJ2-3; 10 nucleotides match TRBD2. Sequenced sample: PBMCs or a T cell subset sorted from them (not recorded which). This TCR was recovered from a man aged 18 to 29 who had mild COVID-19 (a few samples of this study predate the infection). Cell type and time point are not known. In nucleotides, the CDR3 is TGTGCCAGCAGCTTAGAGCGGGGGGGAGATACGCAGTATTTT. Residues: CASSLERGGDTQYF.